Detailed here is one T cell receptor (beta chain). Antigen unknown. The sample comes from a study of blood T cells in healthy people across ages. Study context: When template switching was applied, about one barcoded beta molecule was captured per two T cells. Broader study findings: Naive T cell percentage and TCR beta diversity correlated strongly. Higher diversity and more naive CD4+ cells were features of long-lived donors, compared to aged donors.

A second PCR of 7 to 11 cycles used a sample-barcoded 5' primer and a J-beta primer mix. One entry per CDR3 protein, called by TCRdb with MiXCR from the 5' RACE reads. This sample carries about 1,500,000 distinct CDR3 sequences, 28% of them seen once, and the ten largest clones take 7.7%. This CDR3 spans 16 amino acids. J was trimmed by 4 bases and V by 0 bases; bases with no gene match: 5. Germline-derived CDR1 and CDR2 are SGDLS and YYNGEE. V is TRBV9 and J is TRBJ2-1; 9 bases fit TRBD2. Sequencing was performed on blood. The TCR was taken from a woman in her twenties or thirties in good health. The CDR3 DNA follows: TGTGCCAGCAGCGTAGTGGCTAGCGGGGAATACAATGAGCAGTTCTTC. This encodes CASSVVASGEYNEQFF.